This T cell receptor beta chain was retrieved from a study of cytomegalovirus exposure and HLA in healthy donors. On the study more broadly: About 82 million unique TCRs from HLA-typed donors were held in an early release of data.

Primers for the PCR totalled 60 Vbeta and 13 Jbeta. Per the original data handling: The authors later counted some 76 million unique TCR beta chains, about 11 million of them shared. This table comes from immunoSEQ multiplex PCR, and its TCRdb copy is limited to in-frame clones, with some not included. For V, J and clone size, that table is used; D and trimming come from the DNA. Of approximately 110,000 clones listed, approximately 84% were seen once; the top ten hold about 6%. This clone has only one observation. Unrecorded immune exposure was likely among donors, who were nominally healthy when sampled. The sequenced sample consisted of PBMCs. The origin of this receptor is a male donor in good health and CMV-seronegative.

CDR3 sequence (DNA): TGTGCCATCAAAGGGACTAGCGGAGAGACCCAGTACTTC. It codes for CAIKGTSGETQYF. The chain uses TRBV6-5 and TRBJ2-5; 11 bases align to TRBD2. The germline gives CDR1 MNHEY, CDR2 SVGAGI. The CDR3 contains 13 residues. The V and J ends lost 10 bases and 4 bases, in that order; junction bases with no gene match: 5.